This T cell receptor beta chain was observed in a study of neurological immune-mediated disorders. The study, taken as a whole, reports: HTLV-1-associated myelopathy had the most TCR clonal expansion, whereas multiple sclerosis had the least (lower than in healthy controls).

TCRdb ran MiXCR on the 5' RACE reads and lists one entry per CDR3 protein. The sample holds about 41,000 distinct CDR3 sequences, more than 14% seen once. This clonotype showed up many times. Its antigen is currently unknown. The CDR3 contains 15 residues. Trimming pared 0 bases from V and 4 bases from J, leaving 11 bases between. The germline CDR1 and CDR2 sequences are SGHTA and FQGNSA. Sequencing input: CD4+ T cells from blood. The chain combines TRBV7-2 with TRBJ2-3, with D unresolved. The sequence derives from a woman aged 55-70 years with HTLV-1-associated myelopathy (HAM/TSP). The CDR3 nucleotides are TGTGCCAGCAGCTTAGCCGTGGTAGTCCCAGATACGCAGTATTTT. It is translated as CASSLAVVVPDTQYF.